Each of the 28 T cell receptor beta chains below was sequenced from the same sample in a study of read filtering for tumor transcriptome and immune sequencing. This library used roughly 400 ng RNA and molecular barcoded adaptors spanning alpha/delta and beta/gamma chains. Each CDR3 protein is one row after TCRdb ran MiXCR on the reads. The data contain around 31,000 distinct CDR3 sequences, about 18% of them seen just once; the ten biggest clones take up 16%. Sequenced sample: a population of CD138-negative cells sorted from bone marrow. These receptors came from a donor at least 40 years old with multiple myeloma.

Regarding this clonotype: A read error may account for a junction end that differs from germline. This chain connects TRBV9 to TRBJ2-1, with D hard to call. The CDR3 runs to 15 residues. In germline, CDR1 is SGDLS, CDR2 YYNGEE. CDR3 loop: CASSSQLNSYNEQSF. In DNA, the CDR3 is TGTGCCAGCAGCTCCCAATTAAACTCCTACAATGAGCAGTCCTTC.

This clonotype is deemed medium-sized. The rearrangement uses TRBV5-6 and TRBJ2-2, with D possibly being TRBD2 (5 bases). Germline V gene lookup returns CDR1 SGHDT and CDR2 YYEEEE. The CDR3 totals 16 residues. The ends were cut back, 0 bases at V and 0 bases at J, with 9 bases in the middle. CDR3 loop: CASSLGVSANTGELFF. The CDR3, as DNA: TGTGCCAGCAGCTTGGGGGTTAGCGCGAACACCGGGGAGCTGTTTTTT.

This clonotype was recorded at least ten times. The chain recombines TRBV6-5 with TRBJ2-7, with a possible D match to TRBD1 (6 bases). Germline lookup yields CDR1 MNHEY and CDR2 SVGAGI. V dropped 8 bases and J dropped 4 bases, with 18 bases sitting between them. There are 14 residues in the CDR3. Written as DNA, the CDR3 is TGTGCCAGCGCCCCCAGGACAGTCTTGTACGAGCAGTACTTC. Translation: CASAPRTVLYEQYF.

This clonotype showed up many times. This chain connects TRBV3-1 to TRBJ2-5; 7 bases match TRBD1. The CDR3 is 15 residues long. The junction had 9 bases not matched to a gene; V was cut back by 4 bases and J by 4 bases. Germline V gene sequence: CDR1 LGHDT, CDR2 YNNKEL (reference sequence). In DNA form, the CDR3 reads TGTGCCAGCAGCCCCGACAGGGAAGAGGGAGAGACCCAGTACTTC. Residues: CASSPDREEGETQYF.

Many counts were recorded for this clonotype. V usage is TRBV6-5 and J usage is TRBJ2-2; no definite D call. V lost 7 bases and J lost 0, with 9 bases in between. This CDR3 is built from 14 residues. CDR1 is MNHEY and CDR2 is SVGAGI in the germline V gene. In DNA form, the CDR3 reads TGTGCCAGCACCCAGGCTACGAACACCGGGGAGCTGTTTTTT. Residues: CASTQATNTGELFF.

This clonotype was picked up many times. DNA for the CDR3: TGCGCCAGCAGCTTGGGACTCCAAGAGACCCAGTACTTC. Amino acid sequence: CASSLGLQETQYF. This rearrangement joins TRBV5-1 to TRBJ2-5; D call uncertain. This CDR3 contains 13 residues. Trimming stripped 0 bases from V and 1 base from J, with 4 bases between. Germline CDR1 and CDR2: SGHRS and YFSETQ.

This clonotype was seen at least ten times. V is TRBV13 and J is TRBJ1-6; D unresolved. The germline CDR1 and CDR2 sequences are PRHDT and FYEKMQ (reference sequence). The CDR3 is 16 amino acids. V lost 4 bases, J lost 0 bases, and 10 bases lay in between. The CDR3 coding sequence is TGTGCCAGCAGCTCCCCAGATCACTCCTATAATTCACCCCTCCACTTT. This codes for CASSSPDHSYNSPLHF.

Many counts were recorded for this clonotype. The rearrangement uses TRBV4-1 and TRBJ1-1; D is undetermined. The CDR3 spans 13 residues. V was shortened by 4 bases and J by 7 bases, with 13 bases between the two germline ends. Germline CDR1 and CDR2: MGHRA and YSYEKL. CDR3 DNA sequence: TGCGCCAGCAGCCTCTCAGCGGGGAATGAAGCTTTCTTT. Translation gives CASSLSAGNEAFF.

This clonotype occurred many times. This rearrangement joins TRBV11-2 to TRBJ2-7, with 8 bases matching TRBD2. This CDR3 is 13 amino acids long. Trimming at V came to 2 bases and at J to 3 bases, leaving 0 bases not matched to a gene. Germline CDR1 and CDR2: SGHAT and FQNNGV. CDR3 in amino acids: CASSLLAGYEQYF. The CDR3 DNA is TGTGCCAGCAGCTTACTAGCGGGCTACGAGCAGTACTTC. Combining the CDR3 with reference TRBV11-2 and TRBJ2-7 gives the whole variable domain EAGVAQSPRYKIIEKRQSVAFWCNPISGHATLYWYQQILGQGPKLLIQFQNNGVVDDSQLPKDRFSAERLKGVDSTLKIQPAKLEDSAVYLCASSLLAGYEQYFGPGTRLTVT.

The chain employs TRBV3-1 and TRBJ1-1; D gene ambiguous. V was pared by 4 bases and J by 2 bases, with 5 bases between. The germline CDR1 and CDR2 sequences are LGHDT and YNNKEL (reference sequence). The CDR3 is 12 amino acids. CDR3 residues: CASSLENTEAFF. Written as DNA, the CDR3 is TGTGCCAGCAGCCTGGAAAACACTGAAGCTTTCTTT. The variable domain in full, with the rest retrieved from reference TRBV3-1 and TRBJ1-1, is DTAVSQTPKYLVTQMGNDKSIKCEQNLGHDTMYWYKQDSKKFLKIMFSYNNKELIINETVPNRFSPKSPDKAHLNLHINSLELGDSAVYFCASSLENTEAFFGQGTRLTVV.

For this clonotype: The CDR3 does not close with the conserved phenylalanine or tryptophan, likely indicating a read error. This sequence joins TRBV12-3 or TRBV12-4 and TRBJ1-4; D not resolved. The CDR3 contains 14 residues. CDR3 region: CASSYSADNEELFL. Written as DNA, the CDR3 is TGTGCCAGCAGTTATTCTGCGGATAATGAAGAACTGTTTCTT.

This clonotype is medium-sized in the sample. This chain connects TRBV7-8 to TRBJ1-1; 11 bases fit TRBD1. Germline loops: CDR1 SGHVS, CDR2 FQNEAQ. This CDR3 is built from 12 residues. V lost 5 bases to trimming and J lost 11 bases; unmatched junction nucleotides: 4. CDR3 sequence (DNA): TGTGCCAGCAGCCCGGGACAGGGGGAGGCTTTCTTT. Its protein is CASSPGQGEAFF.

This clonotype occurred many times. The chain couples TRBV29-1 to TRBJ2-3; D is possibly TRBD2 (6 bases). V lost 6 bases, J lost 0 bases, and 19 bases lay in between. Germline values: CDR1 SQVTM, CDR2 ANQGSEA. The CDR3 runs 16 residues. As DNA, the CDR3 is TGCAGCGTCCTATCCGGGGGTGTTCCTAGCACAGATACGCAGTATTTT. This gives the protein CSVLSGGVPSTDTQYF.

Turning to this clonotype: A read error is likely here: a far larger clone is one base away. The chain links TRBV7-8 to TRBJ2-1; D is possibly TRBD2 (6 bases). The length of the CDR3 is 13 residues. Per germline, CDR1 SGHVS and CDR2 FQNEAQ. Trimming shortened V by 1 base and J by 8 bases, and 9 bases separated the two germline ends. This chain's CDR3 is CASSLGGNDEQFF. The CDR3 DNA follows: TGTGCCAGCAGCTTAGGCGGGAACGATGAGCAGTTCTTC.

In its sample, this clonotype was seen many times. The rearrangement links TRBV7-2 to TRBJ2-7; 10 nucleotides agree with TRBD2. This CDR3 has 14 residues. After removal of 5 bases from V and 0 bases from J, the junction contained 1 base not matched to a gene. From germline, CDR1 is SGHTA and CDR2 FQGNSA. In DNA, the CDR3 is TGTGCCAGCAGCAGACTAGCGGGCTCCTACGAGCAGTACTTC. Its translation is CASSRLAGSYEQYF. Looking up the rest from reference TRBV7-2 and TRBJ2-7 gives the full variable domain: GAGVSQSPSNKVTEKGKDVELRCDPISGHTALYWYRQSLGQGLEFLIYFQGNSAPDKSGLPSDRFSAERTGGSVSTLTIQRTQQEDSAVYLCASSRLAGSYEQYFGPGTRLTVT.

The rearrangement links TRBV28 to TRBJ2-1; 8 nucleotides agree with TRBD1. Germline CDR1 is MDHEN and CDR2 is SYDVKM. Trimming at V came to 8 bases and at J to 9 bases, leaving 18 bases not matched to a gene. The CDR3 sequence is 16 residues long. CDR3 protein: CASGIPPSRGLSEQFF. The DNA for the CDR3 is TGTGCCAGCGGAATTCCCCCGAGCAGGGGGCTAAGTGAGCAGTTCTTC.

A word on this clonotype: This may be a read error: a much more frequent sequence differs by one nucleotide. J is TRBJ2-2 and V is TRBV29-1; D may be TRBD2 (5 bases). This CDR3 has 13 residues. Looked up from germline, CDR1 is SQVTM and CDR2 is ANQGSEA. Trimming shortened V by 5 bases and J by 5 bases, and 12 bases separated the two germline ends. This CDR3 is CSVTREWTGELFF. In nucleotides, the CDR3 is TGCAGCGTTACCCGGGAATGGACCGGGGAGCTGTTTTTT.

This clonotype was detected many times. The chain joins TRBV19 to TRBJ2-4, with 7 nucleotides matching TRBD1. J gave up 0 bases and V 0 bases, and 5 bases lay outside the gene matches. From germline, CDR1 is LNHDA and CDR2 SQIVND (reference sequence). CDR3 length: 17 amino acids. The CDR3 spells CASSIEPGQIAKNIQYF. In DNA, the CDR3 is TGTGCCAGTAGTATAGAACCGGGACAGATAGCCAAAAACATTCAGTACTTC.

This clonotype was seen at least ten times. The V gene is TRBV27, the J gene TRBJ2-7; D may be TRBD2 (5 bases). Germline V gene sequence: CDR1 MNHEY, CDR2 SMNVEV (reference sequence). The CDR3 runs 14 residues. Trimming removed 6 bases at V and 0 bases at J, with 12 bases between. This chain's CDR3 is CASSHMEDSYEQYF. The CDR3 bases are TGTGCCAGCAGCCACATGGAGGACTCCTACGAGCAGTACTTC.

This chain uses TRBV5-1 with TRBJ2-4, with D maybe TRBD2 (6 bases). Trimming removed 4 bases from V and 2 bases from J, with 10 bases in between. Germline V gene sequence: CDR1 SGHRS, CDR2 YFSETQ. There are 14 residues in the CDR3. The DNA of the CDR3 is TGCGCCAGCAGCATGGCGGGGACCAAAAACATTCAGTACTTC. Translation gives CASSMAGTKNIQYF.

About this clonotype itself: A much more abundant neighbour one base away suggests this may be a read error. The V call is TRBV25-1, the J call TRBJ2-7; 7 bases align to TRBD2. This CDR3 region has 17 residues. The germline CDR1 and CDR2 sequences are MGHDK and SYGVNS. V gave up 0 bases and J gave up 7 bases; unmatched junction bases: 15. This CDR3 is CASSEYRAREVRGEQYF. In DNA, the CDR3 is TGTGCCAGCAGTGAATATAGGGCACGGGAGGTGAGAGGGGAGCAGTACTTC.

This clonotype was seen ten or more times. The chain couples TRBV6-2 or TRBV6-3 to TRBJ2-1; TRBD1 matches at 11 bases. The germline V gene encodes CDR1 MNHEY and CDR2 SVGEGT. V lost 6 bases, J lost 2 bases, and 3 bases stayed unmatched. CDR3 length: 15 amino acids. Here the CDR3 reads CASRAGQGAYNEQFF. The CDR3 DNA reads TGTGCCAGCAGGGCGGGACAGGGGGCCTACAATGAGCAGTTCTTC.

This clonotype appeared many times. The chain is built from TRBV18 and TRBJ2-6, with D possibly TRBD1 on 6 matching bases. V was trimmed by 6 bases and J by 0 bases, leaving 15 bases between them. Germline-derived CDR1 and CDR2 are KGHSH and LQKENI. This CDR3 comprises 17 residues. The CDR3 DNA reads TGTGCCAGCTCCCACACAGGGCCGTACTCTGGGGCCAACGTCCTGACTTTC. Its translation is CASSHTGPYSGANVLTF.

This clonotype occurred many times. The chain carries TRBV28 and TRBJ1-6; D not certain. CDR1 and CDR2 (germline): MDHEN, SYDVKM. The CDR3 is 10 residues long. The V and J ends lost 9 bases and 5 bases respectively, with 2 bases between them. The DNA of the CDR3 is TGTGCCAGTGATAATTCACCCCTCCACTTT. It yields the protein CASDNSPLHF.

This clonotype was picked up a small number of times. This chain joins TRBV29-1 and TRBJ2-1; 11 nucleotides align to TRBD2. Germline V lookup: CDR1 SQVTM, CDR2 ANQGSEA. This CDR3 is built from 16 residues. The V segment lost 1 base and the J segment 7 bases; nucleotides outside the gene matches: 9. The CDR3, as DNA: TGCAGCGTTGAAGCCTTACTAGCGGGAGAAGCTAATGAGCAGTTCTTC. Translated, it gives CSVEALLAGEANEQFF.

Many counts were recorded for this clonotype. J is TRBJ1-4 and V is TRBV19, with D maybe TRBD1 (6 bases). This CDR3 is built from 15 residues. Germline V gives CDR1 LNHDA, CDR2 SQIVND (reference sequence). The CDR3 DNA reads TGTGGGACAGCCGAACAAGTTGCAACTAATGAAAAACTGTTTTTT. Translation gives CGTAEQVATNEKLFF.

There are a few counts of this clonotype. This may come from a read error, since a much larger clone is one base off. The genes are TRBV29-1 and TRBJ2-1; D not resolved. CDR3 length equals 10 residues. Germline-derived CDR1 and CDR2 are SQVTM and ANQGSEA. This chain's CDR3 is CSVQDNDQFF. In DNA, the CDR3 is TGCAGCGTTCAAGACAATGATCAGTTCTTC.

There are many counts of this clonotype. This chain uses TRBV10-3 with TRBJ1-1, with 7 bases matching TRBD1. CDR1 and CDR2 from the germline V gene are ENHRY and SYGVKD. The CDR3 runs to 15 residues. V lost 5 bases and J lost 3; bases outside the gene matches: 9. In DNA, the CDR3 is TGTGCCATCAGTCGATCGACAGGGTCAGACACTGAAGCTTTCTTT. Translation gives CAISRSTGSDTEAFF.